These T cell receptor beta chains were read from a single sample in a study of blood T cell repertoires in COVID-19. The table came from immunoSEQ multiplex PCR; TCRdb's copy has only in-frame clones and leaves some out. The sample contains fewer than 350,000 clones, 90% of which appear only once. Sequenced sample: PBMCs or T cells enriched from blood (not recorded which). The receptor set was obtained from a woman in her late teens or twenties with acute COVID-19. Each CDR3 is given with its conserved first and last residue. A D gene is named only where the DNA matches it firmly. Only some rows state a clone size, as once, few, many or a class for expanded clones.

v_gene	abundance	d_gene	j_gene	CDR3nt	CDR3aa
TRBV15	NA	NA	TRBJ1-6	TGTGCCACCAGCAGTGAGGTGGGGGCTATTTCACCCCTCCACTTT	CATSSEVGAISPLHF
TRBV4-1	few	NA	TRBJ1-1	TGCGCCAGCAGCCATGCAGGTGGGGCGCAGGGTGCTGAAGCTTTCTTT	CASSHAGGAQGAEAFF
TRBV11-1	NA	NA	TRBJ2-7	TGTGCCAGCAGCTTAGCGCGCCACTTCTCCTACGAGCAGTACTTC	CASSLARHFSYEQYF
TRBV6-1	NA	NA	TRBJ2-2	TGTGCCAGCAGTGATGGCGGTGGCGCCGGGGAGCTGTTTTTT	CASSDGGGAGELFF
TRBV24-1	NA	TRBD1	TRBJ1-5	TGTGCCGGCGAGACAGGGGGCTCCATTCGCAGCATTGGCCGATGGAGCAATCAGCCCCAGCATTTT	CAGETGGSIRSIGRWSNQPQHF
TRBV5-5	NA	TRBD1	TRBJ1-2	TGTGCCAGCAGCTTGGGGCAGGGGGTTTATGGCTACACCTTC	CASSLGQGVYGYTF
TRBV6-5	NA	TRBD1	TRBJ2-1	TGTGCCAGCAGATACGACAGGGATAGTTACAATGAGCAGTTCTTC	CASRYDRDSYNEQFF
TRBV4-3	NA	TRBD1	TRBJ2-1	TGCGCCAGCAGCCAAGAACGGACAGGGATACACAATGAGCAGTTCTTC	CASSQERTGIHNEQFF
TRBV19	NA	NA	TRBJ2-2	TGTGCCAGTAGTATAAGGGGGATAAACACCGGGGAGCTGTTTTTT	CASSIRGINTGELFF
TRBV4-1	NA	NA	TRBJ2-7	TGCGCCAGCAGCGAACGTCTTCGGGTCCCTTCCTACGAGCAGTACTTC	CASSERLRVPSYEQYF
TRBV5-4	NA	NA	TRBJ1-1	TGTGCCAGCAGCCAACCACAGGAGATGAACACTGAAGCTTTCTTT	CASSQPQEMNTEAFF
TRBV5-1	NA	NA	TRBJ2-7	TGCGCCAGCAGCTTGGCACCACAGGGTTACGAGCAGTACTTC	CASSLAPQGYEQYF
TRBV20-1	NA	TRBD1	TRBJ2-3	TGCAGTGCTAGTAGGCCACAGGGGGACACAGATACGCAGTATTTT	CSASRPQGDTDTQYF
TRBV28	NA	NA	TRBJ2-3	TGTGCCAGCACCCGTGCAGGGGTGAGTGATACGCAGTATTTT	CASTRAGVSDTQYF
TRBV25-1	NA	NA	TRBJ2-7	TGTGCCAGCAGCCAGACTGGCTACGAGCAGTACTTC	CASSQTGYEQYF
TRBV18	NA	NA	TRBJ1-6	TGTGCCAGCTCACCTCCAGGAACCTCACCCCTCCACTTT	CASSPPGTSPLHF
TRBV24-1	NA	TRBD1	TRBJ2-5	TGTGCCACCAGTGACCCGGGACAGGGGGTCGAGACCCAGTACTTC	CATSDPGQGVETQYF
TRBV19	NA	NA	TRBJ1-2	TGTGCCAGTAGTGCCCGGTTTGGGGGCTCGGGATATGGCTACACCTTC	CASSARFGGSGYGYTF
TRBV6-5	NA	TRBD1	TRBJ2-7	TGTGCCAGCAGGTACCGGGACAGGGGTCACGAGCAGTACTTC	CASRYRDRGHEQYF
TRBV4-2	NA	TRBD1	TRBJ1-4	TGTGCCAGCAGCCATGAACAGGGGGCGGGCGAAAAACTGTTTTTT	CASSHEQGAGEKLFF
TRBV7-3	NA	NA	TRBJ2-3	TGTGCCAGCAGCCCTTTAGCGGATAAGACAGATACGCAGTATTTT	CASSPLADKTDTQYF
TRBV19	few	TRBD1	TRBJ1-5	TGTGCCAGTGCCGGGACAGCGATTCAGCCCCAGCATTTT	CASAGTAIQPQHF
TRBV5-6	NA	NA	TRBJ2-2	TGTGCCAGCAGCCCCGTGGGGCGGCAAGGTATAGGGGAGCTGTTTTTT	CASSPVGRQGIGELFF
TRBV28	NA	TRBD1	TRBJ1-1	TGTGCCAGCAGTTTTTGGACAGGGCGGGCGAACACTGAAGCTTTCTTT	CASSFWTGRANTEAFF
TRBV4-3	once	NA	TRBJ1-5	TGCGCCAGCAGCCAAGAAACAGGGTACAATCAGCCCCAGCATTTT	CASSQETGYNQPQHF
TRBV28	NA	NA	TRBJ1-4	TGTGCCAGCAGTCCCCAACCCAGGGTTCGATTGGCAACTAATGAAAAACTGTTTTTT	CASSPQPRVRLATNEKLFF
TRBV6-4	NA	TRBD1	TRBJ1-1	TGTGCCAGCAGGAAACCCCACGACAGGGCACCGAACACTGAAGCTTTCTTT	CASRKPHDRAPNTEAFF